The 20 T cell receptor beta chains below were found in one sample sequenced in a study of molecular identifiers for immune sequencing clone quantification. Each CDR3 protein gets one entry after TCRdb re-called the PCR reads with MiXCR. The table shows about 320,000 distinct CDR3 sequences, with over 20% occurring only once. Sequenced input: naive CD8+ T cells from blood, with Jurkat cell RNA spiked in. The subset was: FACS-sorted CD8+CD4-CCR7+CD45RA+ naive T cells. These receptors came from a human donor in good health. Some libraries in this study had Jurkat cell RNA spiked in.

Concerning this clonotype itself: Being one base from a much bigger clone, this may be a read error. Here the CDR3 omits its conserved ending phenylalanine or tryptophan, so a read error is the likely source. The V and J genes are TRBV29-1 and TRBJ2-1, with no clear D. The CDR3 covers 10 residues. Trimming took 5 bases from V and 8 from J, leaving 7 bases between them. The germline gives CDR1 SQVTM, CDR2 ANQGSEA. CDR3 DNA: TGCAGCGTTTTGTCGTATGAGCAGTTCCTC. This sequence encodes CSVLSYEQFL.

With respect to this clonotype: This may come from a read error, since a much larger clone is one base off. V and J are TRBV5-1 and TRBJ1-1; unclear D gene. V was cut by 3 bases and J by 5 bases, with 11 bases left in between. Germline values: CDR1 SGHRS, CDR2 YFSETQ. CDR3 length: 13 amino acids. The CDR3 loop is CASSSALQTEAFF. CDR3 DNA: TGCGCCAGCAGCTCGGCGTTACAGACTGAAGCTTTCTTT.

This chain uses TRBV27 with TRBJ2-7, with 11 bases fitting TRBD1. Germline loops: CDR1 MNHEY, CDR2 SMNVEV (reference sequence). CDR3 size: 14 residues. With V trimmed by 6 bases and J by 7 bases, 8 bases remained unmatched. CDR3 coding DNA: TGTGCCAGCAGCAAAGGACAGGGGGCTCGAGAGCAGTACTTC. Translating it yields CASSKGQGAREQYF.

The rearrangement links TRBV12-3 or TRBV12-4 to TRBJ2-1; TRBD1 is a possible D gene (5 bases). V lost 3 bases, J lost 6 bases, and 15 bases lay in between. This CDR3 comprises 15 residues. CDR3 loop: CASSFVVGRGNEQFF. DNA of the CDR3: TGTGCCAGCAGTTTCGTCGTCGGAAGGGGCAATGAGCAGTTCTTC.

This clonotype showed up just a few times. The rearrangement links TRBV6-6 to TRBJ1-2, with D hard to call. The germline V gene has CDR1 MNHNY and CDR2 SVGAGI (reference sequence). The V and J ends lost 6 bases and 0 bases respectively, with 17 bases between them. The length of the CDR3 is 16 residues. The CDR3 is CASRPLGSSSNYGYTF. DNA for the CDR3: TGTGCCAGCAGGCCTTTGGGCAGCTCGTCTAACTATGGCTACACCTTC.

This clonotype was observed a few times. The chain couples TRBV5-4 to TRBJ2-4, with D uncertain. Per germline, CDR1 SGHNT and CDR2 YYREEE (reference sequence). The length of the CDR3 is 12 residues. The V gene lost 8 bases and the J gene lost 0 bases, with 6 bases spanning the gap. The CDR3 nucleotides read TGTGCCAGTCAACTAGCCAAAAACATTCAGTACTTC. Its translation is CASQLAKNIQYF. Drawing the rest from reference TRBV5-4 and TRBJ2-4, the complete variable domain is ETGVTQSPTHLIKTRGQQVTLRCSSQSGHNTVSWYQQALGQGPQFIFQYYREEENGRGNFPPRFSGLQFPNYSSELNVNALELDDSALYLCASQLAKNIQYFGAGTRLSVL.

The table lists this clonotype with many counts. The chain is built from TRBV9 and TRBJ1-1; a possible D gene is TRBD1 (6 bases). Germline V CDR1 and CDR2: SGDLS, YYNGEE. The CDR3 totals 14 residues. Trimming stripped 0 bases from V and 4 bases from J, with 10 bases between. In DNA, the CDR3 is TGTGCCAGCAGCGTAGGAGGGGGTGTCACTGAAGCTTTCTTT. It yields the protein CASSVGGGVTEAFF.

In regard to this clonotype: It may be a read error: a sequence one base away is much more abundant. The chain uses TRBV5-1 and TRBJ2-7; D remains unclear. This CDR3 is 14 amino acids long. V lost 1 base and J 8 bases, leaving 16 bases between the germline ends. CDR1 SGHRS and CDR2 YFSETQ come from the germline V gene. The CDR3 DNA sequence: TGCGCCAGCAGCTTGTATCCAGGAGAATACAAGCAGTACTTC. Translating it yields CASSLYPGEYKQYF.

This clonotype has just one count. CDR3: CASSTLSGAFPQHF. CDR3 DNA: TGTGCCAGCAGTACCCTCTCAGGCGCCTTTCCCCAGCATTTT. The V gene is TRBV6-2 or TRBV6-3, the J gene TRBJ1-5, with no clear D. The CDR3 covers 14 residues. Germline V gives CDR1 MNHEY, CDR2 SVGEGT. The V gene lost 5 bases and the J gene lost 10 bases, with 18 bases spanning the gap.

This clonotype was seen many times. The rearrangement uses TRBV28 and TRBJ2-7; either TRBD1 or TRBD2 may fit D (5 bases each). V gave up 6 bases and J gave up 5 bases, with 14 bases separating them. CDR3 size: 13 residues. CDR1 MDHEN and CDR2 SYDVKM come from the germline V gene. The CDR3 reads CASSPAGSHEQYF. The CDR3 DNA reads as TGTGCCAGCAGCCCCGCAGGGAGCCACGAGCAGTACTTC.

As concerns this clonotype: A clone one base away is much larger, so this may be a read error. The rearrangement uses TRBV5-3 and TRBJ2-1; TRBD1 aligns across 8 bases. TRBV5-3 is labeled an ORF, and its function is uncertain. Unmatched junction bases numbered 9, after V lost 8 bases and J lost 2 bases. The CDR3 runs 15 residues. The CDR3 DNA reads TGTGCCAGCAGCGCGGACAGGGACCCCTACAATGAGCAGTTCTTC. Encoded protein: CASSADRDPYNEQFF.

This clonotype was observed at least ten times. This chain joins TRBV12-3 or TRBV12-4 and TRBJ2-6, with a possible D match to TRBD1 (7 bases). The CDR3 is 18 amino acids. V lost 10 bases and J lost 2, with 24 bases in between. The CDR3 loop is CATILYRTGGTGANVLTF. The CDR3 nucleotides read TGTGCCACCATACTTTATCGGACAGGCGGGACTGGGGCCAACGTCCTGACTTTC.

This clonotype was found many times. The genes are TRBV6-2 or TRBV6-3 and TRBJ1-5; tentatively, D is TRBD1 (5 bases). Germline values: CDR1 MNHEY, CDR2 SVGEGT. Trimming shortened V by 7 bases and J by 2 bases, and 9 bases separated the two germline ends. The CDR3 is 13 amino acids. This CDR3 is CASTRGRNQPQHF. As DNA, the CDR3 is TGTGCCAGCACACGGGGCCGCAATCAGCCCCAGCATTTT.

This clonotype was observed a few times. The junction and the germline gene differ at one end; a read error may be behind it. This chain joins TRBV5-3 and TRBJ2-5; D is possibly TRBD1 or TRBD2 (6 bases each). TRBV5-3 is placed among ORFs of uncertain function. The CDR3 is made up of 15 amino acids. The CDR3 DNA reads as TGTGCCAGCAGCTTGGATTGGGGGGCACAAGAGACCCAGTACTTC. Protein: CASSLDWGAQETQYF.

In its sample, this clonotype was seen many times. The gene calls are TRBV19 and TRBJ2-7, with 12 nucleotides matching TRBD1. The germline V gene encodes CDR1 LNHDA and CDR2 SQIVND (reference sequence). The V segment lost 6 bases and the J segment 2 bases; nucleotides outside the gene matches: 5. This CDR3 region has 15 residues. The CDR3 sequence: CASSQGTGGTYEQYF. In nucleotides, the CDR3 is TGTGCCAGTAGCCAGGGGACAGGGGGCACCTACGAGCAGTACTTC.

The rearrangement links TRBV27 to TRBJ2-3; D not certain. CDR3 length equals 16 residues. Trimming left V 6 bases short and J 2 bases short, with 18 bases between. CDR1 and CDR2 (germline): MNHEY, SMNVEV (reference sequence). The CDR3 sequence is CASRTDDGHLTDTQYF. The CDR3 bases are TGTGCCAGCAGAACGGACGACGGGCACCTCACAGATACGCAGTATTTT.

The rearrangement links TRBV27 to TRBJ2-7; 10 bases are shared with TRBD2. The CDR3 has 15 amino acids. V shed 4 bases, J shed 2 bases, and the junction held 5 bases outside the gene matches. Germline V gives CDR1 MNHEY, CDR2 SMNVEV (reference sequence). The CDR3 nucleotides read TGTGCCAGCAGTTCACCACTAGCGGGAACCTACGAGCAGTACTTC. Amino acid sequence: CASSSPLAGTYEQYF.

As to this clonotype: A much larger clone lies a single base off, so this may be a read error. J is TRBJ2-1 and V is TRBV6-5; 11 bases line up with TRBD2. Trimming removed 5 bases from V and 12 bases from J; junction bases left unmatched: 12. CDR1 and CDR2 (germline): MNHEY, SVGAGI. The CDR3 is 15 amino acids. The CDR3 sequence is CASSLTSGSSHGQFF. CDR3 in DNA: TGTGCCAGCAGTCTTACTAGCGGGAGTAGCCATGGGCAGTTCTTC.

Note on this clonotype: With a much larger clone just one base away, this may be a read error. The gene calls are TRBV28 and TRBJ2-1; 11 bases align to TRBD2. The CDR3 spans 15 residues. Germline CDR1 MDHEN, CDR2 SYDVKM. CDR3 bases: TGTGCCATCAGTCCGTTGGGACTAGCGGACAATGAGCAGTTCTTC. Its protein is CAISPLGLADNEQFF. Based on the CDR3 plus reference TRBV28 and TRBJ2-1, the full variable domain is DVKVTQSSRYLVKRTGEKVFLECVQDMDHENMFWYRQDPGLGLRLIYFSYDVKMKEKGDIPEGYSVSREKKERFSLILESASTNQTSMYLCAISPLGLADNEQFFGPGTRLTVL.

A remark on this clonotype: Its ends do not fully match the called genes, so a read error is possible. CDR3: CASSYLADMNTEAFF. The CDR3 DNA reads TGTGCCAGCAGTTACCTAGCGGACATGAACACTGAAGCCTTCTTT. This chain joins TRBV6-5 and TRBJ1-1; D may be TRBD1 (5 bases). The CDR3 sequence is 15 residues long. Germline V gives CDR1 MNHEY, CDR2 SVGAGI.